This is a list of T cell receptor beta chains from one sample in a study of regulatory and conventional T cells in RAG deficiency. Sequencing used immunoSEQ multiplex PCR; TCRdb keeps in-frame clones, though not all of them. The sample yields tens of thousands of clones, about 90% seen once. These data were likewise used in another study, on regulatory T cells.

The sample was CD4+ effector T cells sorted from blood. All receptors come from a human donor in good health. CDR3s include the opening cysteine and the closing phenylalanine or tryptophan. Fields, in order: V gene, D gene, clone size, J gene, CDR3 protein, CDR3 DNA. D genes are given only for firm matches. Clone size is shown for a subset of rows, as once, few, many or a class of expanded clone.

>TRBV6-5|TRBD1|-|TRBJ1-5
CASSPRGGSDQPQHF
TGTGCCAGCAGCCCCAGAGGGGGCTCTGATCAGCCCCAGCATTTT
>TRBV19|TRBD2|once|TRBJ2-3
CASSIASGRFRKADTQYF
TGTGCCAGTAGTATAGCTAGCGGGAGGTTTAGGAAGGCAGATACGCAGTATTTT
>TRBV18|-|once|TRBJ2-1
CASSPPHRINEQFF
TGTGCCAGCTCACCCCCACATCGTATCAATGAGCAGTTCTTC
>TRBV29-1|-|-|TRBJ2-5
CSVDDQYF
TGCAGCGTGGACGACCAGTACTTC
>TRBV19|-|once|TRBJ2-2
CASRVTDNTGELFF
TGTGCCAGCCGGGTGACGGATAACACCGGGGAGCTGTTTTTT
>TRBV28|-|-|TRBJ1-5
CASSFGRDYQPQHF
TGTGCCAGCAGTTTCGGCAGGGATTATCAGCCCCAGCATTTT
>TRBV23-1|-|-|TRBJ1-5
CASSQSSGRNQPQHF
TGCGCCAGCAGTCAATCTTCTGGGAGAAATCAGCCCCAGCATTTT
>TRBV28|-|-|TRBJ1-2
CASSLRDARGYTF
TGTGCCAGCAGTCTCCGGGACGCTCGGGGCTACACCTTC
>TRBV25-1|-|-|TRBJ2-6
CASRDGNSGANVLTF
TGTGCCAGCCGGGACGGAAACTCTGGGGCCAACGTCCTGACTTTC
>TRBV4-1|-|-|TRBJ1-4
CASSQGGVVRGNEKLFF
TGCGCCAGCAGCCAAGGAGGCGTTGTAAGGGGAAATGAAAAACTGTTTTTT
>TRBV19|TRBD1|-|TRBJ2-7
CASKRDRGSAYEQYF
TGTGCCAGTAAGCGGGACAGGGGGAGCGCCTACGAGCAGTACTTC
>TRBV28|-|-|TRBJ1-2
CASNWGGLLNYGYTF
TGTGCCTCGAACTGGGGGGGCTTGCTTAACTATGGCTACACCTTC
>TRBV19|-|-|TRBJ2-2
CASSIGGNGELFF
TGTGCCAGTAGTATCGGGGGAAACGGGGAGCTGTTTTTT
>TRBV14|-|-|TRBJ2-1
CASSQSLGLNEQFF
TGTGCCAGCAGCCAATCCTTGGGTCTCAATGAGCAGTTCTTC
>TRBV7-2|-|-|TRBJ1-2
CASSSQGTKANYGYTF
TGTGCCAGCAGCTCCCAAGGGACGAAAGCTAACTATGGCTACACCTTC
>TRBV30|-|-|TRBJ2-5
CSPAGRETQYF
TGTAGTCCTGCGGGGAGGGAGACCCAGTACTTC
>TRBV28|-|-|TRBJ2-7
CASSGAYEQYF
TGTGCCAGCAGCGGAGCCTACGAGCAGTACTTC
>TRBV6-5|-|-|TRBJ2-5
CASLDRQETQYF
TGTGCCAGCCTAGACAGACAAGAGACCCAGTACTTC
>TRBV19|TRBD2|-|TRBJ2-7
CASRRTSGSYEQYF
TGTGCCAGTAGGCGGACTAGCGGGAGTTACGAGCAGTACTTC
>TRBV9|-|-|TRBJ1-1
CASSVGFGGPNTEAFF
TGTGCCAGCAGCGTAGGTTTCGGGGGACCGAACACTGAAGCTTTCTTT
>TRBV7-2|-|-|TRBJ1-4
CATSWDTNEKLFF
TGTGCCACGTCATGGGACACTAATGAAAAACTGTTTTTT
>TRBV18|TRBD2|-|TRBJ2-1
CASSHTYSRGLAGVNEQFF
TGTGCCAGCTCACACACTTATTCTCGCGGGCTAGCGGGAGTCAATGAGCAGTTCTTC
>TRBV11-2|-|-|TRBJ2-3
CASRGGWTQYF
TGTGCCAGCAGGGGCGGGTGGACGCAGTATTTT
>TRBV28|-|-|TRBJ1-4
CASSLADWARPATNEKLFF
TGTGCCAGCAGTTTAGCGGACTGGGCCAGGCCTGCAACTAATGAAAAACTGTTTTTT
>TRBV27|-|-|TRBJ1-1
CASRPLVGDMAFF
TGTGCCAGCAGACCCCTAGTCGGGGATATGGCTTTCTTT
>TRBV11-3|-|-|TRBJ2-3
CASSLERPDTQYF
TGTGCCAGCAGCTTGGAGCGCCCAGATACGCAGTATTTT
>TRBV6-1|TRBD1|-|TRBJ2-3
CASSGRTGNGNTQYF
TGTGCCAGCAGTGGGAGGACAGGGAATGGAAATACGCAGTATTTT
>TRBV13|-|-|TRBJ1-2
CASSLANGGNYGYTF
TGTGCCAGCAGCTTAGCTAACGGGGGAAACTATGGCTACACCTTC
>TRBV9|TRBD1|-|TRBJ2-1
CASSVNDRVFF
TGTGCCAGCAGCGTAAATGACAGGGTCTTCTTC
>TRBV5-1|TRBD2|-|TRBJ2-7
CASSLHPPAGGYEQYF
TGCGCCAGCAGCTTGCATCCCCCAGCGGGAGGGTACGAGCAGTACTTC
>TRBV5-1|-|-|TRBJ1-2
CASSTTGVYGYTF
TGCGCCAGCAGCACTACCGGGGTCTATGGCTACACCTTC
>TRBV11-1|-|-|TRBJ2-3
CASSSGFRSTDTQYF
TGTGCCAGCAGCTCGGGTTTTAGGAGCACAGATACGCAGTATTTT
>TRBV9|TRBD1|-|TRBJ1-2
CASSDSRTGKNYGYTF
TGTGCCAGCAGCGACAGTAGGACAGGGAAGAACTATGGCTACACCTTC
>TRBV4-1|-|-|TRBJ1-5
CASSQDSGVSQPQHF
TGCGCCAGCAGCCAAGATTCCGGGGTAAGTCAGCCCCAGCATTTT
>TRBV6-5|-|-|TRBJ1-5
CASLASGGGNQPQHF
TGTGCCAGCCTGGCGAGCGGTGGGGGCAATCAGCCCCAGCATTTT
>TRBV5-1|-|-|TRBJ2-5
CASSLDRVGQETQYF
TGCGCCAGCAGCTTGGACAGGGTTGGCCAAGAGACCCAGTACTTC
>TRBV7-9|TRBD2|-|TRBJ2-1
CASSIGLAATNEQFF
TGTGCCAGCAGCATAGGACTAGCGGCTACCAATGAGCAGTTCTTC
>TRBV7-8|-|-|TRBJ2-1
CASSRERPSSYNEQFF
TGTGCCAGCAGCCGAGAGCGTCCTAGCTCCTACAATGAGCAGTTCTTC
>TRBV5-1|-|-|TRBJ1-1
CASSIGQNTEAFF
TGCGCCAGCAGTATAGGACAGAACACTGAAGCTTTCTTT
>TRBV6-1|-|-|TRBJ1-4
CASSEANNPEKLFF
TGTGCCAGCAGTGAGGCTAACAACCCAGAAAAACTGTTTTTT
>TRBV5-4|TRBD1|-|TRBJ2-3
CASSQDRVADTQYF
TGTGCCAGCAGCCAGGACAGGGTTGCAGATACGCAGTATTTT
>TRBV9|TRBD2|-|TRBJ2-1
CASGVGAGLAVYNEQFF
TGTGCCAGCGGCGTAGGGGCGGGACTAGCGGTCTACAATGAGCAGTTCTTC
>TRBV28|-|-|TRBJ2-5
CASSSPGGLETQYF
TGTGCCAGCAGTTCCCCAGGTGGATTAGAGACCCAGTACTTC
>TRBV9|TRBD2|-|TRBJ2-1
CASSAGLAEHNEQFF
TGTGCCAGCAGCGCGGGACTAGCGGAGCACAATGAGCAGTTCTTC
>TRBV2|-|once|TRBJ1-6
CASKPGPNSPLHF
TGTGCCAGCAAACCGGGCCCGAATTCACCCCTCCACTTT
>TRBV10-2|-|-|TRBJ1-5
CASRDRSVGQPQHF
TGCGCCAGCAGGGATCGTTCCGTGGGTCAGCCCCAGCATTTT
>TRBV5-1|TRBD1|few|TRBJ1-1
CASRRGQGVNTEAFF
TGCGCCAGCAGACGGGGACAGGGCGTGAACACTGAAGCTTTCTTT
>TRBV6-1|-|-|TRBJ2-5
CASSEETQYF
TGTGCCAGCAGTGAAGAGACCCAGTACTTC
>TRBV11-3|-|once|TRBJ2-7
CASSGARAQGEQYF
TGTGCCAGCAGCGGAGCGAGGGCGCAGGGCGAGCAGTACTTC
>TRBV2|-|-|TRBJ1-2
CASTQIEGQYTF
TGTGCCAGCACCCAGATAGAGGGGCAATACACCTTC
>TRBV6-1|-|few|TRBJ1-2
CASRETVYGYTF
TGTGCCAGCAGAGAGACAGTATATGGCTACACCTTC
>TRBV1|-|once|TRBJ2-1
CTSSQDPGLAGEWSYNEQFF
TGCACCAGCAGCCAAGATCCGGGACTAGCGGGAGAATGGTCCTACAATGAGCAGTTCTTC
>TRBV28|-|-|TRBJ1-6
CASRRDGRSYNSPLHF
TGTGCCAGCAGGCGGGACGGTAGATCCTATAATTCACCCCTCCACTTT
>TRBV5-1|TRBD2|-|TRBJ2-1
CASTRGRDLGPSYNEQFF
TGCGCCAGCACCCGCGGGAGAGATCTGGGACCCTCCTACAATGAGCAGTTCTTC
>TRBV18|-|-|TRBJ1-1
CASSPGTEAFF
TGTGCCAGCTCACCCGGGACTGAAGCTTTCTTT